Shown below are 15 T cell receptor beta chains from a single sample sequenced in a study of naive and memory T cell subsets. Ligated cDNA underwent four rounds of PCR with nested alpha and beta constant region primers and SP2. MiXCR was run by TCRdb on the 5' RACE reads, yielding one entry per CDR3 protein. The sample has tens of thousands of distinct CDR3 sequences, approximately 7.2% seen once. A UMI-containing oligonucleotide was joined by 3' ligation to the TCR cDNA template. The receptors shown here come from a male donor in good health.

The chain carries TRBV29-1 and TRBJ2-2, with unresolved D. There are 12 residues in the CDR3. CDR1 and CDR2 from the germline V gene are SQVTM and ANQGSEA. Trimming took 3 bases from V and 4 from J, leaving 6 bases between them. CDR3 in amino acids: CSVDGVTGELFF. CDR3 bases: TGCAGCGTTGATGGGGTCACCGGGGAGCTGTTTTTT.

The chain joins TRBV10-2 to TRBJ2-7; D is perhaps TRBD1 or TRBD2 (5 bases each). Germline CDR1 is WSHSY and CDR2 is SAAADI. V lost 8 bases, J lost 5 bases, and 13 bases lay in between. The CDR3 has 12 amino acids. The CDR3 DNA follows: TGCGCCAGCCGGGGCGCCAGGAACGAGCAGTACTTC. Translating gives CASRGARNEQYF.

This sequence joins TRBV12-3 or TRBV12-4 and TRBJ1-2; TRBD1 is a possible D gene (5 bases). The length of the CDR3 is 13 residues. Trimming removed 4 bases from V and 6 bases from J, with 12 bases in between. The CDR3 sequence is CASSSRGVHGYTF. CDR3 in DNA: TGTGCCAGCAGTTCACGGGGGGTTCATGGCTACACCTTC.

This clonotype turned up a few times. This sequence joins TRBV7-9 and TRBJ1-6; no firm D call. Germline assignment: CDR1 SEHNR and CDR2 FQNEAQ (reference sequence). The CDR3 is 13 residues long. V shed 3 bases and J shed 10 bases, with 10 bases lying between them. CDR3: CASSLGSESPLHF. CDR3 bases: TGTGCCAGCAGCTTGGGCAGCGAATCACCCCTCCACTTT. The full variable domain, rest sourced from reference TRBV7-9 and TRBJ1-6, is DTGVSQNPRHKITKRGQNVTFRCDPISEHNRLYWYRQTLGQGPEFLTYFQNEAQLEKSRLLSDRFSAERPKGSFSTLEIQRTEQGDSAMYLCASSLGSESPLHFGNGTRLTVT.

This clonotype was seen a few times. V is TRBV4-1 and J is TRBJ1-4; no firm D call. CDR3 size: 16 residues. The V end lost 0 bases, the J end lost 0 bases, and 8 bases lay between the germline ends. Per germline, CDR1 MGHRA and CDR2 YSYEKL. The CDR3 here is CASSQDARATNEKLFF. CDR3 in DNA: TGCGCCAGCAGCCAAGATGCTAGGGCAACTAATGAAAAACTGTTTTTT.

The chain carries TRBV4-1 and TRBJ1-5; possible D gene TRBD1, 5 bases. Germline CDR1 is MGHRA and CDR2 is YSYEKL. V was shortened by 0 bases and J by 7 bases, with 16 bases between the two germline ends. The CDR3 totals 16 residues. The CDR3 spells CASSQEVFREEQPQHF. The DNA for the CDR3 is TGCGCCAGCAGCCAAGAGGTGTTCAGGGAGGAACAGCCCCAGCATTTT.

This clonotype was recorded many times. This sequence joins TRBV7-8 and TRBJ2-1, with 13 bases lining up with TRBD2. The V gene end was trimmed by 2 bases and the J gene end by 6 bases; junction bases not matched to a gene: 1. This CDR3 has 15 amino acids. Germline V gives CDR1 SGHVS, CDR2 FQNEAQ. CDR3: CASSLTSGGANEQFF. The CDR3 DNA follows: TGTGCCAGCAGCTTAACTAGCGGGGGGGCCAATGAGCAGTTCTTC.

This sequence joins TRBV6-1 and TRBJ1-5; 8 bases match TRBD1. V lost 8 bases and J lost 1; bases outside the gene matches: 4. The CDR3 is 14 amino acids. From germline, CDR1 is MNHNS and CDR2 SASEGT. The CDR3 loop reads CASVQGGSNQPQHF. For the CDR3, the DNA is TGTGCCAGCGTACAGGGGGGCAGCAATCAGCCCCAGCATTTT.

The chain recombines TRBV12-5 with TRBJ2-7; D is ambiguous. Trimming left V 5 bases short and J 3 bases short, with 14 bases between. The CDR3 sequence is 14 residues long. In germline, CDR1 is LGHNT, CDR2 FRNRAP. CDR3 DNA sequence: TGTGCTAGTGGTCTCCCCGACTCTTTCTACGAGCAGTACTTC. Residues: CASGLPDSFYEQYF.

At least ten counts were recorded for this clonotype. This chain connects TRBV5-1 to TRBJ1-1; unclear D gene. The CDR3 runs to 12 residues. Germline lookup yields CDR1 SGHRS and CDR2 YFSETQ. Between the trimmed V and J ends, which lost 3 bases and 2 bases, there was a span of 5 bases. The CDR3 loop is CASSSGNTEAFF. The CDR3 DNA reads as TGCGCCAGCAGCTCTGGAAACACTGAAGCTTTCTTT.

This sequence joins TRBV12-3 or TRBV12-4 and TRBJ2-1; tentative D call: TRBD1 (6 bases). The CDR3 has 15 residues. Deletions cut 8 bases from V and 0 bases from J, with 14 bases between. CDR3: CASGSQGGSYNEQFF. The CDR3 DNA reads as TGTGCCAGCGGCTCCCAAGGGGGCTCCTACAATGAGCAGTTCTTC.

The chain joins TRBV28 to TRBJ2-7; 7 bases line up with TRBD2. The germline V gene has CDR1 MDHEN and CDR2 SYDVKM. Trimming at V came to 5 bases and at J to 0 bases, leaving 4 bases not matched to a gene. The CDR3 sequence is 14 residues long. For the CDR3, the DNA is TGTGCCAGCAGTCCCGGGAGGAGCTCCTACGAGCAGTACTTC. It specifies CASSPGRSSYEQYF.

The sample holds a few counts of this clonotype. The V call is TRBV20-1, the J call TRBJ2-1, with 7 positions matching TRBD2. The germline V gene encodes CDR1 DFQATT and CDR2 SNEGSKA (reference sequence). CDR3 length equals 15 residues. V lost 0 bases to trimming and J lost 5 bases; unmatched junction nucleotides: 7. CDR3 sequence (DNA): TGCAGTGCTAGAGATGGGGGGAGGGCCAACAATGAGCAGTTCTTC. This translates into CSARDGGRANNEQFF.

V and J are TRBV12-5 and TRBJ2-1; 12 bases fit TRBD2. The V segment lost 7 bases and the J segment 9 bases; nucleotides outside the gene matches: 7. This CDR3 has 14 amino acids. Germline CDR1 LGHNT, CDR2 FRNRAP. CDR3 sequence (DNA): TGTGCTAGTGATTCTAGCGGGGGGGCCAGTGAGCAGTTCTTC. As protein: CASDSSGGASEQFF.

This clonotype has just a few counts. The chain links TRBV5-6 to TRBJ2-2; D remains ambiguous. From germline, CDR1 is SGHDT and CDR2 YYEEEE. This CDR3 comprises 15 residues. With 0 bases removed from V and 6 bases from J, the gap between germline ends came to 12 bases. This chain's CDR3 is CASSLGALWSGELFF. In nucleotides, the CDR3 is TGTGCCAGCAGCTTGGGAGCTCTATGGTCCGGGGAGCTGTTTTTT.